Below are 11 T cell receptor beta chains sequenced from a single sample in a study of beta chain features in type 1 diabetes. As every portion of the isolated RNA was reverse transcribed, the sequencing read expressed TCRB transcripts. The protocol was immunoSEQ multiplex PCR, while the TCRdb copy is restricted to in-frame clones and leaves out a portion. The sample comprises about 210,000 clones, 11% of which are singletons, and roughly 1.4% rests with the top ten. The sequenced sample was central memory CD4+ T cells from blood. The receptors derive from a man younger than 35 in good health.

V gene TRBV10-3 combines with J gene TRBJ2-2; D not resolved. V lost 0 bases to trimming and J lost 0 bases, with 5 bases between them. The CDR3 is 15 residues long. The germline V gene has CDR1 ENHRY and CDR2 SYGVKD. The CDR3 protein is CAISESESNTGELFF. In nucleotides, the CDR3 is TGTGCCATCAGTGAGTCGGAATCGAACACCGGGGAGCTGTTTTTT.

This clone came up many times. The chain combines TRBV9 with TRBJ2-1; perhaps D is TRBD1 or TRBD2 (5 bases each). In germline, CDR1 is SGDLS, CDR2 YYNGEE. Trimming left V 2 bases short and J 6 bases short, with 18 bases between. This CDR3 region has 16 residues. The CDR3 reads CASSVGLGREGNEQFF. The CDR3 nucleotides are TGTGCCAGCAGCGTGGGCTTGGGACGAGAGGGCAATGAGCAGTTCTTC. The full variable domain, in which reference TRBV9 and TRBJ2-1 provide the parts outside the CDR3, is DSGVTQTPKHLITATGQRVTLRCSPRSGDLSVYWYQQSLDQGLQFLIQYYNGEERAKGNILERFSAQQFPDLHSELNLSSLELGDSALYFCASSVGLGREGNEQFFGPGTRLTVL.

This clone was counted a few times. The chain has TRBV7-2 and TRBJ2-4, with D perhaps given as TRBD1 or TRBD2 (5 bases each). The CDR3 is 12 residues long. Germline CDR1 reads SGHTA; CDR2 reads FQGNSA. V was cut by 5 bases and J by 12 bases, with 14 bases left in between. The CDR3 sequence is CASSPSGRHQYF. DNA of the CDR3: TGTGCCAGCAGCCCCTCGGGGCGGCATCAGTACTTC.

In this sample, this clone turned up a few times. DNA for the CDR3: TGCAGCGTTGAAACTAGCGAGCGTGAGCAGTTCTTC. Its translation: CSVETSEREQFF. V usage is TRBV29-1 and J usage is TRBJ2-1, with 7 bases matching TRBD2. The CDR3 loop spans 12 amino acids. Germline V CDR1 and CDR2: SQVTM, ANQGSEA. J gave up 9 bases and V 2 bases, and 4 bases lay outside the gene matches.

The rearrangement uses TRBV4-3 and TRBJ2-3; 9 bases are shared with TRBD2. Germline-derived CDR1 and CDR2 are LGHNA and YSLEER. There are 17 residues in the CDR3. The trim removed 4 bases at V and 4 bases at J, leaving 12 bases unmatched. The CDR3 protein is CASSPGELAGSPDTQYF. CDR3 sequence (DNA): TGCGCCAGCAGCCCCGGGGAACTAGCGGGCAGCCCAGATACGCAGTATTTT.

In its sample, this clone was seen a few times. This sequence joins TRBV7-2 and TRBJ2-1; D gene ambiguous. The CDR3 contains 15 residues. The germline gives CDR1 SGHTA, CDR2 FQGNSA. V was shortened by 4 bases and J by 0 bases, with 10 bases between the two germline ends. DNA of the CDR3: TGTGCCAGCAGCTCTGGCATCGGCTCCTACAATGAGCAGTTCTTC. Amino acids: CASSSGIGSYNEQFF. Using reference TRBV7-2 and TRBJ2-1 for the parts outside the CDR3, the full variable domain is GAGVSQSPSNKVTEKGKDVELRCDPISGHTALYWYRQSLGQGLEFLIYFQGNSAPDKSGLPSDRFSAERTGGSVSTLTIQRTQQEDSAVYLCASSSGIGSYNEQFFGPGTRLTVL.

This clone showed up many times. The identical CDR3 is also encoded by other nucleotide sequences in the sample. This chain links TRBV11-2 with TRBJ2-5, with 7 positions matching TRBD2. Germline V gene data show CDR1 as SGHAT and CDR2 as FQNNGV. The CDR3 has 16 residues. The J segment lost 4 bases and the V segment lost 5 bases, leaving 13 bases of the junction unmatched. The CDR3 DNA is TGTGCCAGCAGCCTGGAGGTAGCGGGTTTAGTAGAGACCCAGTACTTC. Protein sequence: CASSLEVAGLVETQYF.

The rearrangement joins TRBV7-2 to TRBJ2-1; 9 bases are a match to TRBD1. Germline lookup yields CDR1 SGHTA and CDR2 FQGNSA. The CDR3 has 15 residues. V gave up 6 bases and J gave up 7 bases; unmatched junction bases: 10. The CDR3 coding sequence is TGTGCCAGCAGTTCGCGACAGGGGGTTGTAAATGAGCAGTTCTTC. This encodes CASSSRQGVVNEQFF.

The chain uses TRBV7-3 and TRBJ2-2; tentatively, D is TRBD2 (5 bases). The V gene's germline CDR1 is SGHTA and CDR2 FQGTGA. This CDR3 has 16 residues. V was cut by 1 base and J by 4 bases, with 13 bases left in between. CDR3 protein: CASSLNSGIGTGELFF. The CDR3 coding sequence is TGTGCCAGCAGCTTAAATTCGGGGATAGGCACCGGGGAGCTGTTTTTT.

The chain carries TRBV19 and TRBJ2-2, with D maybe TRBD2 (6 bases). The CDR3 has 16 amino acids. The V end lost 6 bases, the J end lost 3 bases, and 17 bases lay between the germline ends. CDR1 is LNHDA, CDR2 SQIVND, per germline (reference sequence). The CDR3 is CASRSSSASYTGELFF. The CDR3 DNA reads TGTGCCAGTAGATCCTCTAGCGCAAGCTACACCGGGGAGCTGTTTTTT.

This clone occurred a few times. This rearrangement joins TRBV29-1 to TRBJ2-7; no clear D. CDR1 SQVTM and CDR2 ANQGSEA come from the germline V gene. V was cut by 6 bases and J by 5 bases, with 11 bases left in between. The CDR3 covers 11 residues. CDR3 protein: CSVDFGNEQYF. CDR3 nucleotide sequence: TGCAGCGTGGATTTCGGTAACGAGCAGTACTTC.